This T cell receptor (beta chain) derives from a study of T cell responses to AZD1222 COVID-19 vaccine. Notes on the study in general: Repertoire collection took place solely once the T cell response had peaked.

Germline CDR1 is SGHTA and CDR2 is FQGNSA. This CDR3 contains 17 residues. J gave up 3 bases and V 6 bases, and 7 bases lay outside the gene matches. About this clone: Its antigen is as yet unknown.

Using immunoSEQ multiplex PCR, the repertoire was profiled, and TCRdb retains in-frame clones only, with some absent. Of tens of thousands of clones listed, about nine tenths are singletons. Here the sequenced sample was peripheral blood, taken 28 days after the second AZD1222 dose. This chain joins TRBV7-2 and TRBJ2-6; 11 bases line up with TRBD1. The origin of this receptor is an adult who received the AZD1222 COVID-19 vaccine. The CDR3 DNA follows: TGTGCCAGCAGTTGGGGACAGGGGGATGTTGGGGCCAACGTCCTGACTTTC. Protein product: CASSWGQGDVGANVLTF.